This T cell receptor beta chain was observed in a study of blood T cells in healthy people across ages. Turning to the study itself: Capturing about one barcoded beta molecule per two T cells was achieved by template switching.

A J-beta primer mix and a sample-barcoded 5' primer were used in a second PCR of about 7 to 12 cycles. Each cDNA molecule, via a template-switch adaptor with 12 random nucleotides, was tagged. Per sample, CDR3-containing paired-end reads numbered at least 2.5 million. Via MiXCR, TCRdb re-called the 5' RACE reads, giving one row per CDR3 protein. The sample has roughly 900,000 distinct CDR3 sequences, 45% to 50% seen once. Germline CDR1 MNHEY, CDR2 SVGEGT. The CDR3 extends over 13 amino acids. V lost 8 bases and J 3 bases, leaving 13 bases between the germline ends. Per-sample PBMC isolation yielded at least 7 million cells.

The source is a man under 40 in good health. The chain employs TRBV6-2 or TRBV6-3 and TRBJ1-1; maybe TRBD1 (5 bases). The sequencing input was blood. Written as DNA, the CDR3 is TGTGCCAGCGGGGACCGTAGGCACACTGAAGCTTTCTTT. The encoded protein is CASGDRRHTEAFF.